One T cell receptor beta chain is described in this entry. This record belongs to a study of shared clonotypes between healthy human individuals. Trimming took 3 bases from V and 3 from J; bases not matched to a gene: 14. This CDR3 has 18 residues. Germline CDR1 is MDHEN and CDR2 is SYDVKM. Study donors comprised healthy, HIV-negative adults devoid of recent acute infection or vaccination. Tens of thousands of T cell genomes, or around 300 ng DNA, went into unsorted PBMC replicate PCRs. Libraries were prepared by immunoSEQ multiplex PCR; TCRdb keeps only in-frame clonotypes and omits some of them. The data contain 450,000 to 500,000 clones, more than 75% of them singletons.

This sequence was found in a woman aged 40 to 50 in good health. Some clones in this sample may be carry-over from other donors' samples. Sequencing was carried out using PBMCs. This chain links TRBV28 with TRBJ2-3; 8 positions agree with TRBD1. CDR3 sequence (DNA): TGTGCCAGCAGTTTTCTCCTCCCTAGAGACAGGGGTACAGATACGCAGTATTTT. This sequence encodes CASSFLLPRDRGTDTQYF.